Listed below are T cell receptor beta chains from one sample, sequenced in a study of siplizumab effects on memory and regulatory T cells. Sequenced by immunoSEQ multiplex PCR; TCRdb stores in-frame clones only, minus some. The sample consists of 75,000 to 100,000 clones, about 94% of them appearing once. The sample was non-Treg CD4+ T cells sorted from blood. The source is a human donor in good health. Each CDR3 is given with its conserved first and last residue. D genes are given only for firm matches. Clone size appears in some rows only: once, few, many, or a class for an expanded clone.

j_call | clone_size | v_call | d_call | cdr3_nt | cdr3_aa
TRBJ2-7 | . | TRBV7-9 | . | TGTGCCAGCAGCTCGACAGTATACGAGCAGTACTTC | CASSSTVYEQYF
TRBJ1-2 | . | TRBV30 | . | TGTGCCTGGAGTGACCAGCGGACAGCAGCGAACTATGGCTACACCTTC | CAWSDQRTAANYGYTF
TRBJ1-4 | . | TRBV7-9 | . | TGTGCCAGCAGCTTTTGGGGTTCTGGGTCTATTGAAAAACTGTTTTTT | CASSFWGSGSIEKLFF
TRBJ1-6 | . | TRBV5-1 | . | TGCGCCAGCAGCTTGAACGTGCGCGAGAATTCACCCCTCCACTTT | CASSLNVRENSPLHF
TRBJ2-2 | . | TRBV11-2 | . | TGTGCCAGCAGCTTAGTTCAGGTTAACACCGGGGAGCTGTTTTTT | CASSLVQVNTGELFF
TRBJ2-7 | . | TRBV19 | TRBD2 | TGTGCCAGTAGCCCCGGGGCGGGAGCCTACGAGCAGTACTTC | CASSPGAGAYEQYF
TRBJ2-7 | . | TRBV13 | TRBD2 | TGTGCCAGCAGCCCTGGACTAGCAATCGAGCAGTACTTC | CASSPGLAIEQYF
TRBJ2-2 | . | TRBV25-1 | . | TGTGCCAGCAGTAGACCAGGGGCCGGGGAGCTGTTTTTT | CASSRPGAGELFF
TRBJ2-7 | once | TRBV28 | TRBD1 | TGTGCCAGCAGCCCGGGACAGTCCGATTCGTGGTGGGAGCAGTACTTC | CASSPGQSDSWWEQYF
TRBJ1-2 | . | TRBV9 | TRBD1 | TGTGCCAGCAGCGTAACCGGACAGGCTAATGGCTACACCTTC | CASSVTGQANGYTF
TRBJ2-4 | . | TRBV6-1 | TRBD2 | TGTGCCAGCAGTGTCTCGGGGGGGAAAAACATTCAGTACTTC | CASSVSGGKNIQYF
TRBJ2-5 | . | TRBV4-2 | . | TGTGCCAGCAGCCAAGAAGGAAGAGAGACCCAGTACTTC | CASSQEGRETQYF
TRBJ2-2 | . | TRBV5-1 | . | TGCGCCAGCAGCCCAGAGGTCGGCGGGGAGCTGTTTTTT | CASSPEVGGELFF
TRBJ1-5 | . | TRBV9 | TRBD1 | TGTGCCAGCAGCGCCTCCGGGACAGATCAGCCCCAGCATTTT | CASSASGTDQPQHF
TRBJ1-5 | . | TRBV28 | . | TGTGCCAGCAGTTTGGGGGGTGGGAATCAGCCCCAGCATTTT | CASSLGGGNQPQHF